A selection of T cell receptor beta chains follows, all from one sample in a study of regulatory T cells in long-lasting Graves disease. TCRdb re-called the multiplex PCR reads with MiXCR, one entry per CDR3 protein. The data show hundreds of thousands of distinct CDR3 sequences, 16% seen once. The same data also went into a second study, on T cells in Graves' hyperthyroidism and ophthalmopathy.

The material sequenced was peripheral blood mononuclear cells (PBMCs), taken at new diagnosis, from a patient treated with antithyroid drugs. The receptors here all came from a man younger than 35 with Graves disease. Both conserved end residues are part of each CDR3. Fields, in order: D gene, V gene, J gene, clone size, CDR3 protein, CDR3 DNA. The D gene is left open where the match is weak. Not all rows give a size; the values are once, few, many and, for expanded clones, a class.

d_call: .; v_call: TRBV12-5; j_call: TRBJ2-3; clone_size: few; cdr3_aa: CASGLTPSTDTQYF; cdr3_nt: TGTGCTAGTGGTTTAACCCCTTCCACAGATACGCAGTATTTT
d_call: .; v_call: TRBV30; j_call: TRBJ2-3; clone_size: many; cdr3_aa: CAWTHRRPTDTQYF; cdr3_nt: TGTGCCTGGACTCACAGGAGACCCACAGATACGCAGTATTTT
d_call: .; v_call: TRBV5-1; j_call: TRBJ2-3; clone_size: many; cdr3_aa: CASSFERATDTQYF; cdr3_nt: TGCGCCAGCAGCTTCGAGAGAGCCACAGATACGCAGTATTTT
d_call: .; v_call: TRBV20-1; j_call: TRBJ2-7; clone_size: .; cdr3_aa: CSAKGPSVDEQYF; cdr3_nt: TGCAGTGCTAAAGGTCCTTCGGTGGACGAGCAGTACTTC
d_call: TRBD1; v_call: TRBV11-2; j_call: TRBJ1-2; clone_size: many; cdr3_aa: CASSPQGGADYGYTF; cdr3_nt: TGTGCCAGCAGCCCCCAAGGGGGCGCGGACTATGGCTACACCTTC
d_call: .; v_call: TRBV9; j_call: TRBJ2-2; clone_size: many; cdr3_aa: CASSVGSRGTDGELFF; cdr3_nt: TGTGCCAGCAGCGTAGGTTCCCGCGGGACAGACGGGGAGCTGTTTTTT
d_call: .; v_call: TRBV20-1; j_call: TRBJ2-7; clone_size: .; cdr3_aa: CSARAGPGVTHSYEQYF; cdr3_nt: TGCAGTGCTAGAGCGGGCCCGGGAGTGACTCATTCCTACGAGCAGTACTTC
d_call: TRBD2; v_call: TRBV5-1; j_call: TRBJ2-5; clone_size: .; cdr3_aa: CASSKGLASETQYF; cdr3_nt: TGCGCCAGCAGCAAGGGACTAGCGTCGGAGACCCAGTACTTC
d_call: .; v_call: TRBV13; j_call: TRBJ2-5; clone_size: .; cdr3_aa: CASSGGEQETQYF; cdr3_nt: TGTGCCAGCTCAGGGGGGGAGCAAGAGACCCAGTACTTC
d_call: .; v_call: TRBV3-1; j_call: TRBJ1-4; clone_size: many; cdr3_aa: CASSQGTFETNEKLFF; cdr3_nt: TGTGCCAGCAGCCAAGGGACTTTTGAAACTAATGAAAAACTGTTTTTT
d_call: .; v_call: TRBV3-1; j_call: TRBJ2-7; clone_size: few; cdr3_aa: CASSQDSEGFYEQYF; cdr3_nt: TGTGCCAGCAGCCAAGATTCTGAGGGCTTCTACGAGCAGTACTTC
d_call: .; v_call: TRBV5-1; j_call: TRBJ2-3; clone_size: many; cdr3_aa: CASSSGGLRDTDTQYF; cdr3_nt: TGCGCCAGCAGCTCTGGAGGCTTGCGGGACACAGATACGCAGTATTTT
d_call: .; v_call: TRBV30; j_call: TRBJ2-7; clone_size: .; cdr3_aa: CAWRWGPASTYEQYF; cdr3_nt: TGTGCCTGGAGGTGGGGCCCGGCCAGTACCTACGAGCAGTACTTC
d_call: .; v_call: TRBV20-1; j_call: TRBJ2-5; clone_size: many; cdr3_aa: CSAGYQAETQYF; cdr3_nt: TGCAGTGCTGGTTATCAGGCAGAGACCCAGTACTTC
d_call: .; v_call: TRBV12-3/TRBV12-4; j_call: TRBJ1-2; clone_size: .; cdr3_aa: CASSLERQTNYGYTF; cdr3_nt: TGTGCCAGCAGTTTAGAAAGGCAGACTAACTATGGCTACACCTTC
d_call: .; v_call: TRBV18; j_call: TRBJ2-1; clone_size: .; cdr3_aa: CASSPSGSHDEQFF; cdr3_nt: TGTGCCAGCTCACCAAGCGGGTCCCACGATGAGCAGTTCTTC
d_call: TRBD2; v_call: TRBV20-1; j_call: TRBJ2-1; clone_size: many; cdr3_aa: CSAKFKREGLYNEQFF; cdr3_nt: TGCAGTGCTAAGTTCAAGCGGGAGGGCCTCTACAATGAGCAGTTCTTC
d_call: .; v_call: TRBV11-2; j_call: TRBJ2-1; clone_size: few; cdr3_aa: CASSKGGRLTQYNEQFF; cdr3_nt: TGTGCCAGCAGTAAAGGAGGAAGACTAACCCAATACAATGAGCAGTTCTTC
d_call: TRBD2; v_call: TRBV6-4; j_call: TRBJ2-2; clone_size: .; cdr3_aa: CASSNSGRAGTGELFF; cdr3_nt: TGTGCCAGCAGTAATAGCGGGAGGGCCGGGACCGGGGAGCTGTTTTTT
d_call: .; v_call: TRBV28; j_call: TRBJ2-5; clone_size: few; cdr3_aa: CASSSPGQQETQYF; cdr3_nt: TGTGCCAGCAGCAGCCCCGGGCAGCAAGAGACCCAGTACTTC
d_call: .; v_call: TRBV9; j_call: TRBJ1-1; clone_size: few; cdr3_aa: CASSVDVMNTEAFF; cdr3_nt: TGTGCCAGCAGCGTAGACGTAATGAACACTGAAGCTTTCTTT
d_call: .; v_call: TRBV6-2/TRBV6-3; j_call: TRBJ2-2; clone_size: many; cdr3_aa: CASSEGPGIPGELFF; cdr3_nt: TGTGCCAGCAGTGAAGGCCCGGGTATCCCCGGGGAGCTGTTTTTT
d_call: TRBD1; v_call: TRBV6-1; j_call: TRBJ2-1; clone_size: once; cdr3_aa: CASSHGTGVRGGNEQFF; cdr3_nt: TGTGCCAGCAGCCACGGGACAGGGGTAAGGGGAGGGAATGAGCAGTTCTTC
d_call: .; v_call: TRBV6-1; j_call: TRBJ1-5; clone_size: few; cdr3_aa: CASSYDGGNQPQHF; cdr3_nt: TGTGCCAGCAGCTATGACGGGGGTAATCAGCCCCAGCATTTT
d_call: TRBD1; v_call: TRBV12-3/TRBV12-4; j_call: TRBJ2-7; clone_size: many; cdr3_aa: CASSLGQGRAPEQYF; cdr3_nt: TGTGCCAGCAGTTTAGGACAGGGGCGGGCACCCGAGCAGTACTTC
d_call: TRBD2; v_call: TRBV9; j_call: TRBJ2-7; clone_size: .; cdr3_aa: CASSPAGTSGYKQYF; cdr3_nt: TGTGCCAGCAGCCCCGCCGGGACTAGCGGCTACAAGCAGTACTTC
d_call: TRBD1; v_call: TRBV6-1; j_call: TRBJ2-2; clone_size: many; cdr3_aa: CASSDRSGGAGTGELFF; cdr3_nt: TGTGCCAGCAGTGATCGATCAGGGGGCGCGGGGACCGGGGAGCTGTTTTTT
d_call: .; v_call: TRBV28; j_call: TRBJ1-2; clone_size: few; cdr3_aa: CATPRAAGPSNYGYTF; cdr3_nt: TGTGCCACCCCCAGGGCCGCAGGTCCGTCTAACTATGGCTACACCTTC
d_call: TRBD2; v_call: TRBV6-1; j_call: TRBJ2-3; clone_size: many; cdr3_aa: CASSSGDTDTQYF; cdr3_nt: TGTGCCAGCAGTAGCGGGGACACAGATACGCAGTATTTT
d_call: TRBD2; v_call: TRBV5-1; j_call: TRBJ2-1; clone_size: many; cdr3_aa: CASSLRGTSVDEQFF; cdr3_nt: TGCGCCAGCAGCCTACGGGGGACTAGCGTCGATGAGCAGTTCTTC
d_call: TRBD2; v_call: TRBV3-1; j_call: TRBJ2-1; clone_size: few; cdr3_aa: CASSRTPVLAGGYNEQFF; cdr3_nt: TGTGCCAGCAGCCGCACCCCGGTACTAGCGGGAGGTTACAATGAGCAGTTCTTC